This T cell receptor beta chain was sequenced for a study of cytomegalovirus exposure and HLA in healthy donors. Germline V gene lookup returns CDR1 LNHDA and CDR2 SQIVND (reference sequence). The CDR3 is 15 residues long. Trimming took off 4 bases at V and 5 bases at J, with 14 bases between the two ends. The PCR made use of 60 Vbeta and 13 Jbeta primers. The repertoire was sequenced with immunoSEQ multiplex PCR; TCRdb's copy has only in-frame clones and lacks some. This sample's table reports roughly 200,000 clones. Input material: PBMCs. The TCR was taken from a man aged 25 to 40 in good health and CMV-seronegative. The rearrangement links TRBV19 to TRBJ1-4; TRBD1 might be the D (6 bases). The CDR3 spells CASSTQQGWNEKLFF. DNA for the CDR3: TGTGCCAGTAGTACCCAACAGGGATGGAATGAAAAACTGTTTTTT.